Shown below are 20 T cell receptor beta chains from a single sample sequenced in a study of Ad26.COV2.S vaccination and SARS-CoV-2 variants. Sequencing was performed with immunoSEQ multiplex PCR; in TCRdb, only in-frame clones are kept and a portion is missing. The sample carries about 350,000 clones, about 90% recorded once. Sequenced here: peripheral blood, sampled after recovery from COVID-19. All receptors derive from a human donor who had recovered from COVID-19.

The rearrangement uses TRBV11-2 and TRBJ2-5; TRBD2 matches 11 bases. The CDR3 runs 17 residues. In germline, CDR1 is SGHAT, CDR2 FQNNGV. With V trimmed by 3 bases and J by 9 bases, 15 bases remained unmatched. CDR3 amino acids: CASSFGASGGFPAAQYF. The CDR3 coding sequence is TGTGCCAGCAGCTTTGGGGCTAGCGGGGGGTTCCCGGCGGCCCAGTACTTC.

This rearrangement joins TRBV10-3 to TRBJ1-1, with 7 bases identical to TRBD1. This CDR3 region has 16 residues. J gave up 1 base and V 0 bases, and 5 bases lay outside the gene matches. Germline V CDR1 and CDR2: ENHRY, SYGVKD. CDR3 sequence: CAISESAGQKNTEAFF. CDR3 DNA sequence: TGTGCCATCAGTGAGTCTGCGGGACAGAAGAACACTGAAGCTTTCTTT.

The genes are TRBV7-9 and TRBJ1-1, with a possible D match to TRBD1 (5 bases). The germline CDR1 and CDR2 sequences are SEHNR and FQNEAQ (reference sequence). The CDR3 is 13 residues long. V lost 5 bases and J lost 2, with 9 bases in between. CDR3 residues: CASSVTENTEAFF. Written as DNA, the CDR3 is TGTGCCAGCAGCGTGACAGAAAACACTGAAGCTTTCTTT.

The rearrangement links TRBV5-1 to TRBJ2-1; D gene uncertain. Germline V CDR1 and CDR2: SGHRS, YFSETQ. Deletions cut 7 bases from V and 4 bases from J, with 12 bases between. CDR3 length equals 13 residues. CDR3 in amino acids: CASQASTYNEQFF. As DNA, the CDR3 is TGCGCCAGCCAAGCGTCGACATACAATGAGCAGTTCTTC.

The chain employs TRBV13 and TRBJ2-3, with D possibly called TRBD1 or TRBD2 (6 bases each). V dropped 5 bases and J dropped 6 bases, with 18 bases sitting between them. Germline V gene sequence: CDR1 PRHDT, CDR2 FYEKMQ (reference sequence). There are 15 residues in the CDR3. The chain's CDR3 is CASSPGGGYVDTQYF. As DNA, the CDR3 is TGTGCCAGCAGCCCTGGAGGGGGGTACGTCGATACGCAGTATTTT.

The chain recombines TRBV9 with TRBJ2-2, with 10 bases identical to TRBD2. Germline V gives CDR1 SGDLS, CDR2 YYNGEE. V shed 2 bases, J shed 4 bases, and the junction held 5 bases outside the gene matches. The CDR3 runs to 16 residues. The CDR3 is CASSVQAGGRTGELFF. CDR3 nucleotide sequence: TGTGCCAGCAGCGTCCAAGCGGGGGGGCGCACCGGGGAGCTGTTTTTT.

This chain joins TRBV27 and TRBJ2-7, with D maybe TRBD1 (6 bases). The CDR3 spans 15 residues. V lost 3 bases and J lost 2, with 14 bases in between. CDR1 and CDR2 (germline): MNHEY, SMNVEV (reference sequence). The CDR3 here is CASSFYWDNTYEQYF. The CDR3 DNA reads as TGTGCCAGCAGTTTTTATTGGGACAACACCTACGAGCAGTACTTC.

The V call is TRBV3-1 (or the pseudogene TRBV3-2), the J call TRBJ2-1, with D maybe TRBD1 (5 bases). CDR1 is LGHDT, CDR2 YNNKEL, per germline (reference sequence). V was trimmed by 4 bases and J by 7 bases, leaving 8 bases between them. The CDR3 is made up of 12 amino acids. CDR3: CASSPYRNEQFF. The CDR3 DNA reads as TGTGCCAGCAGCCCGTACAGGAATGAGCAGTTCTTC.

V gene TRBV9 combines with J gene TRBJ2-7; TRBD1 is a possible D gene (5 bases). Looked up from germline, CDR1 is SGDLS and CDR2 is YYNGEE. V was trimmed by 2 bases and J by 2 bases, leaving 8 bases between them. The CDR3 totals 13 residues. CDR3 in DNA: TGTGCCAGCAGCGTTGACAGCACCTACGAGCAGTACTTC. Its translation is CASSVDSTYEQYF.

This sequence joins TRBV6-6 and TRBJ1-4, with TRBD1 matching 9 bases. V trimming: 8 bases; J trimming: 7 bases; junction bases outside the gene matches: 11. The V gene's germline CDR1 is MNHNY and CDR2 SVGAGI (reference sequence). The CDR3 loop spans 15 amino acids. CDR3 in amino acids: CASQRTGAGGEKLFF. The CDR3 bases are TGTGCCAGCCAACGGACAGGGGCGGGGGGTGAAAAACTGTTTTTT.

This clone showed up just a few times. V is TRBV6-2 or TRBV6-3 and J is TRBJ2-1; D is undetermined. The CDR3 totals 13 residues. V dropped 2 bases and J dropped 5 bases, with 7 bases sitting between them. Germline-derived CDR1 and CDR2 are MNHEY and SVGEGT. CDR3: CASSYMKDNEQFF. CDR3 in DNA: TGTGCCAGCAGTTACATGAAAGACAATGAGCAGTTCTTC.

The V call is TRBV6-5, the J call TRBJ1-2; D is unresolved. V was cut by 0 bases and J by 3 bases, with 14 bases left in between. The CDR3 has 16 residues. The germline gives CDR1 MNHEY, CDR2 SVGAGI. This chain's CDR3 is CASSYSRESGYYGYTF. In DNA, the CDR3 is TGTGCCAGCAGTTACTCGAGGGAGTCGGGATACTATGGCTACACCTTC.

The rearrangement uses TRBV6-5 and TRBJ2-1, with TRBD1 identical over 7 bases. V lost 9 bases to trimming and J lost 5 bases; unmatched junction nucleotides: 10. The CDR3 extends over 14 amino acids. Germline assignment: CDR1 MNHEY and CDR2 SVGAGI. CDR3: CASFPWTGHNEQFF. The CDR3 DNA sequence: TGTGCCAGTTTCCCCTGGACAGGACACAATGAGCAGTTCTTC.

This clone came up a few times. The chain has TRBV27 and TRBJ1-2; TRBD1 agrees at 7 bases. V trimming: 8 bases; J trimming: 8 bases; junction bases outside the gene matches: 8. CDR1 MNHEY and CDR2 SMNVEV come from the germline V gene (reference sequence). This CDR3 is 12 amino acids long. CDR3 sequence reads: CASAQGGLGYTF. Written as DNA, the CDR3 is TGTGCCAGCGCCCAGGGGGGGTTGGGCTACACCTTC.

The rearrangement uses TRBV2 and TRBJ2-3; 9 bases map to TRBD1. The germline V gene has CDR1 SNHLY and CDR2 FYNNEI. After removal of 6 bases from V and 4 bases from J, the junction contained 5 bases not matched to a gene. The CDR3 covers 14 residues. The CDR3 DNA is TGTGCCAGCAGAGACAGGGGGAATTCAGATACGCAGTATTTT. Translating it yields CASRDRGNSDTQYF.

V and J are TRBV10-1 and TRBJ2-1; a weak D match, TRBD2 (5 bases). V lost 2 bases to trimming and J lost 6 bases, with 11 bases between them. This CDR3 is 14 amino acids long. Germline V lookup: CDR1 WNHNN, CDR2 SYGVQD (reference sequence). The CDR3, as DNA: TGCGCCAGCAGTGAGGGCCCCCGGGGCAATGAGCAGTTCTTC. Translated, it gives CASSEGPRGNEQFF.

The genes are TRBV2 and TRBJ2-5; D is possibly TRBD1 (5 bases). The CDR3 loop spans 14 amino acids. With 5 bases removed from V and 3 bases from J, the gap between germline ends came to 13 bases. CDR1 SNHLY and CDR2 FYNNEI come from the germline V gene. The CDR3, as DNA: TGTGCCAGCAGTTGGACCATACAGGAAGAGACCCAGTACTTC. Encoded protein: CASSWTIQEETQYF. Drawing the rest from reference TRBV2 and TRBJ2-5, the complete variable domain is EPEVTQTPSHQVTQMGQEVILRCVPISNHLYFYWYRQILGQKVEFLVSFYNNEISEKSEIFDDQFSVERPDGSNFTLKIRSTKLEDSAMYFCASSWTIQEETQYFGPGTRLLVL.

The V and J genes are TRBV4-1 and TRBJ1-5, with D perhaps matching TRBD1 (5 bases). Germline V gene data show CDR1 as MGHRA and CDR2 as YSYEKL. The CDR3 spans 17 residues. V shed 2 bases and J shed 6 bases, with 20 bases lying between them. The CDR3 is CASSQWSTASGGQPQHF. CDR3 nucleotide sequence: TGCGCCAGCAGCCAATGGTCGACAGCCTCAGGCGGTCAGCCCCAGCATTTT.

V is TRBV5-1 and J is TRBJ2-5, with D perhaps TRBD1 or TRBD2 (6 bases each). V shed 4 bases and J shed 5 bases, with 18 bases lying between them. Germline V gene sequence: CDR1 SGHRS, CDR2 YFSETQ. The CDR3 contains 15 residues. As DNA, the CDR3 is TGCGCCAGCAGCCTGGGCCCCGGGGGCGCTGAGACCCAGTACTTC. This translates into CASSLGPGGAETQYF.

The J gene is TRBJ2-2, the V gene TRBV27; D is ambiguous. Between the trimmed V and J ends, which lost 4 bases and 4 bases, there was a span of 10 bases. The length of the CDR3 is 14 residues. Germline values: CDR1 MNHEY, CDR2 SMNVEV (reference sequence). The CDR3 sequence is CASSSNSGTGELFF. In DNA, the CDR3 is TGTGCCAGCAGTTCTAACAGTGGCACCGGGGAGCTGTTTTTT.